Listed below are T cell receptor beta chains from one sample, sequenced in a study of CD8+CD57+ T cells in acquired aplastic anemia. Via MiXCR, TCRdb re-called the reads, giving one row per CDR3 protein. The sample holds 160,000 or so distinct CDR3 sequences, less than 50% seen once. Sequences were obtained from sorted CD4+, CD8+, or CD8+CD57+ T cells (not recorded which) from PBMCs. The receptors stem from a human donor with aplastic anemia. Both conserved end residues are part of each CDR3. The D gene is left open where the match is weak. The listing skips clone size in some rows; elsewhere it reads once, few, many or a size class.

>14|TRBV27|TRBJ2-7|TRBD1|many
CASSFRDRAYEQYF
TGTGCCAGCAGTTTTAGGGACAGGGCCTACGAGCAGTACTTC
>15|TRBV11-3|TRBJ2-3|NA|many
CASSPPWGLGDTQYF
TGTGCCAGCAGCCCTCCTTGGGGGCTGGGAGATACGCAGTATTTT
>14|TRBV10-3|TRBJ1-2|NA|NA
CAISEAGGGEGYTF
TGTGCCATCAGTGAGGCGGGAGGTGGCGAGGGCTACACCTTC
>15|TRBV5-6|TRBJ2-2|NA|many
CASSLEGVVVGELFF
TGTGCCAGCAGCTTGGAAGGCGTCGTTGTCGGGGAGCTGTTTTTT
>17|TRBV15|TRBJ2-1|TRBD1|NA
CATSREWTGVTGNEQFF
TGTGCCACCAGCAGAGAGTGGACAGGGGTAACGGGCAATGAGCAGTTCTTC
>12|TRBV24-1|TRBJ2-1|TRBD2|few
CATSDAGVEQFF
TGTGCCACCAGTGATGCGGGGGTTGAGCAGTTCTTC
>15|TRBV7-8|TRBJ1-2|NA|NA
CASSLGSRAECGYTF
TGTGCCAGCAGCTTAGGGTCGCGGGCGGAGTGTGGCTACACCTTC
>11|TRBV24-1|TRBJ2-7|NA|NA
CATSDLLEQYF
TGTGCCACCAGTGATTTGCTCGAGCAGTACTTC
>15|TRBV19|TRBJ2-3|NA|NA
CASSMGAGVPDTQYF
TGTGCCAGTAGTATGGGGGCAGGGGTCCCAGATACGCAGTATTTT
>15|TRBV9|TRBJ1-1|NA|NA
CASSASYRVNTEAFF
TGTGCCAGCAGCGCATCGTACAGGGTAAACACTGAAGCTTTCTTT
>13|TRBV9|TRBJ2-7|NA|many
CASSVGPTYEQYF
TGTGCCAGCAGCGTAGGACCCACCTACGAGCAGTACTTC
>16|TRBV7-2|TRBJ2-3|TRBD2|many
CASSVIAGGGPDTQYF
TGTGCCAGCAGCGTGATAGCGGGAGGGGGGCCAGATACGCAGTATTTT
>15|TRBV6-4|TRBJ2-1|TRBD1|once
CASRDGQVVRNEQFF
TGTGCCAGCAGAGACGGACAGGTGGTACGCAATGAGCAGTTCTTC
>14|TRBV24-1|TRBJ1-2|NA|NA
CATSDPRGGYGYTF
TGTGCCACCAGTGATCCAAGGGGAGGATATGGCTACACCTTC
>11|TRBV29-1|TRBJ1-2|NA|NA
CSVGTSNGYTF
TGCAGCGTTGGGACGAGTAATGGCTACACCTTC
>14|TRBV2|TRBJ2-1|TRBD2|NA
CASSSLAGGREQFF
TGTGCCAGCAGTTCACTAGCGGGAGGGCGAGAGCAGTTCTTC
>14|TRBV10-3|TRBJ1-1|NA|NA
CVPSFVRRNGEAFF
TGTGTGCCATCGTTCGTGCGGCGGAACGGCGAAGCTTTCTTT
>15|TRBV6-5|TRBJ1-2|TRBD1|NA
CASSSPGQGNYGYTF
TGTGCCAGCAGTTCCCCGGGACAGGGGAACTATGGCTACACCTTC
>15|TRBV15|TRBJ2-5|TRBD1|NA
CATSRTRSRGETQYF
TGTGCCACCAGCAGAACCCGGAGCAGGGGGGAGACCCAGTACTTC
>16|TRBV7-2|TRBJ2-3|TRBD2|many
CASSLGLAGRTDTQYF
TGTGCCAGCAGCTTAGGGCTAGCGGGGCGCACAGATACGCAGTATTTT
>13|TRBV2|TRBJ2-6|NA|NA
CASNGRGANVLTF
TGTGCCAGCAACGGGAGAGGGGCCAACGTCCTGACTTTC
>14|TRBV7-9|TRBJ1-3|NA|NA
CASSAPGSGNTIYF
TGTGCCAGCAGCGCACCGGGCTCTGGAAACACCATATATTTT
>15|TRBV10-3|TRBJ2-3|NA|many
CAISPQRARTDTQYF
TGTGCCATCAGTCCACAGCGGGCCCGCACAGATACGCAGTATTTT
>13|TRBV29-1|TRBJ1-5|NA|NA
CSVEGDSNQPQHF
TGCAGCGTTGAAGGGGATAGCAATCAGCCCCAGCATTTT
>16|TRBV7-7|TRBJ1-5|NA|many
CASSLNKGASNQPQHF
TGTGCTAGCAGCTTAAATAAAGGGGCTAGCAATCAGCCCCAGCATTTT
>12|TRBV10-3|TRBJ2-7|NA|few
CAISRSSYEQYF
TGTGCCATCTCCAGAAGCTCCTACGAGCAGTACTTC
>15|TRBV12-5|TRBJ1-2|NA|many
CASGLDPGLAYGYTF
TGTGCTAGTGGTTTAGATCCGGGACTGGCCTATGGCTACACCTTC
>13|TRBV27|TRBJ1-1|NA|NA
CASSLNQNTEALF
TGTGCCAGCAGTTTAAATCAGAACACTGAAGCTCTCTTT
>15|TRBV7-2|TRBJ1-2|TRBD1|NA
CASSLAGTGSPGYTF
TGTGCCAGCAGCTTGGCCGGGACAGGGTCTCCTGGCTACACCTTC
>14|TRBV27|TRBJ1-1|NA|NA
CASSPLGVNTEAFF
TGTGCCAGCAGTCCTCTTGGGGTGAACACTGAAGCTTTCTTT
>14|TRBV7-2|TRBJ2-7|NA|many
CASSLGRNTGEQYF
TGTGCCAGCAGCTTAGGCAGGAATACGGGCGAGCAGTACTTC
>16|TRBV6-1|TRBJ2-3|TRBD1|many
CASSPSGGTGTDTQYF
TGTGCCAGCAGTCCCTCAGGGGGAACTGGCACAGATACGCAGTATTTT
>14|TRBV7-2|TRBJ2-7|TRBD1|many
CASSLYRGSYEQYF
TGTGCCAGCAGCTTATACAGGGGATCCTACGAGCAGTACTTC
>16|TRBV20-1|TRBJ1-3|NA|NA
CSASSILGGAGNTIYF
TGCAGTGCTAGTTCGATTTTAGGAGGGGCTGGAAACACCATATATTTT
>17|TRBV6-2/TRBV6-3|TRBJ2-7|TRBD2|many
CASSYGLAGAPGREQYF
TGTGCCAGCAGTTACGGGCTAGCGGGGGCTCCGGGACGCGAGCAGTACTTC
>15|TRBV11-2|TRBJ2-3|TRBD1|few
CASSPDRGSPDTQYF
TGTGCCAGCAGCCCGGACAGGGGCTCACCAGATACGCAGTATTTT
>21|TRBV4-2|TRBJ1-6|NA|NA
CASSQDWRGGTRSSYNSPLHF
TGTGCCAGCAGCCAAGATTGGAGGGGAGGAACTAGGAGCTCCTATAATTCACCCCTCCACTTT
>10|TRBV19|TRBJ2-1|NA|NA
CASKGAAQFF
TGTGCCAGTAAGGGTGCAGCACAGTTCTTC
>15|TRBV10-3|TRBJ2-3|TRBD2|many
CAIRGLADNTDTQYF
TGTGCCATCAGGGGACTAGCGGATAACACAGATACGCAGTATTTT
>14|TRBV7-3|TRBJ2-2|TRBD2|once
CASSALAGAGELFF
TGTGCCAGCAGCGCTCTAGCGGGAGCGGGGGAGCTGTTTTTT
>16|TRBV7-8|TRBJ2-1|NA|many
CASSLVSERSYNEQFF
TGTGCCAGCAGCTTAGTTTCGGAGCGATCCTACAATGAGCAGTTCTTC
>15|TRBV19|TRBJ2-2|NA|NA
CASRGGPIGTGELFF
TGTGCCAGCCGAGGGGGGCCGATAGGCACCGGGGAGCTGTTTTTT
>10|TRBV24-1|TRBJ1-2|NA|NA
CATSASGTSF
TGTGCCACCAGTGCCAGCGGGACGAGCTTC
>16|TRBV12-3/TRBV12-4|TRBJ2-6|NA|NA
CASSFPRGGGANVLAF
TGTGCCAGCAGTTTTCCGAGGGGGGGTGGGGCCAACGTCCTGGCTTTC
>13|TRBV7-7|TRBJ2-5|NA|few
CASSYRVQETQYF
TGTGCTAGCAGCTACAGGGTACAAGAGACCCAGTACTTC
>14|TRBV15|TRBJ1-2|NA|once
CATSRGQGSYGYTF
TGTGCCACCAGCAGAGGGCAGGGGTCCTATGGCTACACCTTC
>14|TRBV5-1|TRBJ2-7|NA|NA
CASSLGQDPYEQYF
TGCGCCAGCAGCTTGGGCCAGGACCCCTACGAGCAGTACTTC
>16|TRBV10-3|TRBJ2-3|NA|few
CAISESPGKGTDTQYF
TGTGCCATCAGTGAGTCCCCAGGGAAAGGCACAGATACGCAGTATTTT
>11|TRBV24-1|TRBJ2-1|NA|many
CATSRGREQFF
TGTGCCACCAGTAGGGGCCGTGAGCAGTTCTTC
>13|TRBV10-3|TRBJ1-2|NA|many
CAISEDNNYGYTF
TGTGCCATCAGTGAGGACAATAACTATGGCTACACCTTC
>14|TRBV2|TRBJ2-5|NA|NA
CASSPRRLNRTQYF
TGTGCCAGCAGTCCACGCCGCTTAAATAGGACCCAGTACTTC